This T cell receptor beta chain is from a study of blood T cell repertoires in COVID-19. Study as a whole: T cells, B-cell-depleted T cells, or PBMCs provided the cDNA or gDNA that served as material.

Per the original methods: For nucleated cells, counts were estimated from reference gene primer amplification. Profiled with immunoSEQ multiplex PCR; TCRdb holds only in-frame clones, not every one. V and J calls and clone size come straight from that table; D and trimming were deduced from the DNA. The sample holds about 320,000 clones; about 85% are singletons and the top ten take under 2%. Germline CDR1 MNHNY, CDR2 SVGAGI (reference sequence). The CDR3 loop spans 14 amino acids. V lost 8 bases and J lost 3, with 16 bases in between. This clonotype originated in a woman in her twenties or thirties who had been exposed to COVID-19. The sample comprised PBMCs or T cells enriched from blood (not recorded which). This chain links TRBV6-6 with TRBJ2-5; D might be TRBD1 (5 bases). The CDR3 protein is CASSPRQSEETQYF. CDR3 DNA sequence: TGTGCCAGCTCTCCCCGACAGTCAGAAGAGACCCAGTACTTC.